This T cell receptor (beta chain) was documented in a study of blood T cell repertoires in COVID-19. In the original processing: Researchers report that nucleated cell counts were estimated from reference gene primer amplification. Assay: immunoSEQ multiplex PCR; the TCRdb copy retains only in-frame clones and omits some. V and J calls and clone size come straight from that table; D and trimming were deduced from the DNA. Of about 150,000 clones listed, 70% to 90% are singletons. This CDR3 is built from 13 residues. V dropped 6 bases and J dropped 7 bases, with 16 bases sitting between them. Germline V gives CDR1 SEHNR, CDR2 FQNEAQ (reference sequence).

The source material was peripheral blood. V and J are TRBV7-9 and TRBJ2-7; D may be TRBD2 (6 bases). This TCR was recovered from a man between 60 and 75 years old with COVID-19, enrolled during active disease. CDR3: CASRAGSTGEQYF. CDR3 coding DNA: TGTGCCAGCAGGGCGGGGTCTACGGGAGAGCAGTACTTC.